These 32 T cell receptor beta chains originate from one sample sequenced in a study of CD8 T cells in ankylosing spondylitis. These receptors have no identified antigens. Findings of the study overall: The study identified a TCR beta motif of under 10 highly homologous variants that appeared characteristic of ankylosing spondylitis blood.

MiXCR, run by TCRdb on the 5' RACE reads, gives a single entry per CDR3 protein. The sample lists about 440,000 distinct CDR3 sequences, roughly 15% occurring once. The specimen sequenced was blood, either unsorted or a sorted T cell fraction (not recorded which). These receptor sequences come from a male donor with ankylosing spondylitis.

This clonotype has a handful of counts. The V call is TRBV12-3 or TRBV12-4, the J call TRBJ2-7; maybe TRBD2 (5 bases). Trimming took off 6 bases at V and 2 bases at J, with 14 bases between the two ends. This CDR3 spans 14 amino acids. CDR3: CASSQGLGTYEQYF. Here the CDR3 DNA reads TGTGCCAGCAGCCAAGGACTCGGTACCTACGAGCAGTACTTC.

This clonotype was observed a few times. The chain joins TRBV4-1 to TRBJ1-5; possibly TRBD1 for D (5 bases). Trimming removed 3 bases from V and 6 bases from J, with 15 bases in between. The CDR3 runs to 15 residues. Germline CDR1 reads MGHRA; CDR2 reads YSYEKL. The CDR3 sequence: CASSHSFAGGQPQHF. The CDR3 DNA reads TGCGCCAGCAGCCACTCTTTCGCTGGGGGTCAGCCCCAGCATTTT.

The rearrangement uses TRBV7-9 and TRBJ2-3; 8 bases align to TRBD2. CDR1 and CDR2 (germline): SEHNR, FQNEAQ (reference sequence). The V and J ends lost 5 bases and 7 bases, in that order; junction bases with no gene match: 8. The CDR3 loop spans 14 amino acids. CDR3 protein: CASSLGGAANTQYF. The CDR3, as DNA: TGTGCCAGCAGCCTCGGGGGGGCCGCTAATACGCAGTATTTT.

This clonotype was seen a handful of times. The chain joins TRBV6-5 to TRBJ2-2, with D perhaps assigned TRBD1 or TRBD2 (5 bases each). This CDR3 has 12 residues. V shed 10 bases and J shed 6 bases, with 12 bases lying between them. Germline V gene data show CDR1 as MNHEY and CDR2 as SVGAGI. The CDR3 DNA is TGTGCCACCGCAAGAGGGGCCGGGGAGCTGTTTTTT. Protein: CATARGAGELFF.

The chain is built from TRBV3-1 and TRBJ1-5; 7 bases match TRBD1. Germline-derived CDR1 and CDR2 are LGHDT and YNNKEL (reference sequence). With 1 base clipped from V and 4 bases from J, the junction kept 7 bases outside the gene matches. The CDR3 covers 16 residues. The CDR3 reads CASSQGNRGENQPQHF. In DNA form, the CDR3 reads TGTGCCAGCAGCCAAGGAAACAGGGGTGAAAATCAGCCCCAGCATTTT.

V and J are TRBV5-5 and TRBJ2-7; no definite D call. The CDR3 loop spans 13 amino acids. The ends were cut back, 4 bases at V and 0 bases at J, with 8 bases in the middle. Germline loops: CDR1 SGHKS, CDR2 YYEKEE (reference sequence). CDR3 sequence: CASSRTNSYEQYF. For the CDR3, the DNA is TGTGCCAGCAGCCGGACGAACTCCTACGAGCAGTACTTC. Full variable domain (rest looked up from reference TRBV5-5 and TRBJ2-7): DAGVTQSPTHLIKTRGQQVTLRCSPISGHKSVSWYQQVLGQGPQFIFQYYEKEERGRGNFPDRFSARQFPNYSSELNVNALLLGDSALYLCASSRTNSYEQYFGPGTRLTVT.

The V call is TRBV6-1, the J call TRBJ2-7, with 10 bases lining up with TRBD2. V shed 6 bases and J 4 bases; nucleotides not matched to a gene: 3. The V gene's germline CDR1 is MNHNS and CDR2 SASEGT. CDR3 length: 13 amino acids. The CDR3 bases are TGTGCCAGCAGATCTAGCGGGAGTTACGAGCAGTACTTC. Translated, it gives CASRSSGSYEQYF.

The genes are TRBV3-1 and TRBJ2-7; 11 bases match TRBD2. The CDR3 spans 18 residues. V shed 2 bases and J 0 bases; nucleotides not matched to a gene: 9. Germline loops: CDR1 LGHDT, CDR2 YNNKEL (reference sequence). CDR3 in amino acids: CASSQPSGLAASSYEQYF. The CDR3 DNA reads TGTGCCAGCAGCCAACCATCGGGACTAGCGGCCAGCTCCTACGAGCAGTACTTC.

At least ten counts were recorded for this clonotype. The gene calls are TRBV12-3 or TRBV12-4 and TRBJ2-7; 7 positions match TRBD1. Trimming at V came to 1 base and at J to 1 base, leaving 1 base not matched to a gene. CDR3 length: 14 amino acids. For the CDR3, the DNA is TGTGCCAGCAGTTTAGGGGGACAGTCCTACGAGCAGTACTTC. Translated, it gives CASSLGGQSYEQYF.

This clonotype was recorded a few times. J is TRBJ2-1 and V is TRBV6-1; TRBD2 agrees at 8 bases. Germline lookup yields CDR1 MNHNS and CDR2 SASEGT. Unmatched junction bases numbered 11, after V lost 8 bases and J lost 8 bases. CDR3 length: 14 residues. The CDR3 is CASLSGSNPHEQFF. CDR3 coding DNA: TGTGCCAGCTTAAGCGGGAGCAACCCCCATGAGCAGTTCTTC.

This clonotype was counted a few times. The rearrangement joins TRBV5-1 to TRBJ1-1; D is uncertain. CDR1 and CDR2 (germline): SGHRS, YFSETQ. The CDR3 has 14 amino acids. V gave up 0 bases and J gave up 0 bases, with 6 bases separating them. DNA for the CDR3: TGCGCCAGCAGCTTGGTAGTCATGAACACTGAAGCTTTCTTT. Its protein is CASSLVVMNTEAFF.

This clonotype was picked up a small number of times. The V gene is TRBV28, the J gene TRBJ2-7; 15 positions agree with TRBD2. Germline lookup yields CDR1 MDHEN and CDR2 SYDVKM. The CDR3 loop spans 16 amino acids. The V gene end was trimmed by 6 bases and the J gene end by 4 bases; junction bases not matched to a gene: 7. CDR3 amino acids: CASRKGLAGGGYEQYF. As DNA, the CDR3 is TGTGCCAGCAGGAAGGGACTAGCGGGAGGAGGATACGAGCAGTACTTC.

The chain couples TRBV30 to TRBJ1-4, with 7 nucleotides matching TRBD1. The CDR3 contains 13 residues. After removal of 8 bases from V and 5 bases from J, the junction contained 8 bases not matched to a gene. The germline CDR1 and CDR2 sequences are GTSNPN and SVGIG (reference sequence). Written as DNA, the CDR3 is TGTGCCCTAGGGGGCGCCAGGAATGAAAAACTGTTTTTT. Translation gives CALGGARNEKLFF.

This clonotype was observed many times. CDR3 sequence: CATQGQGTYNEQFF. The CDR3 DNA reads TGTGCCACCCAGGGACAGGGGACCTACAATGAGCAGTTCTTC. The rearrangement links TRBV10-3 to TRBJ2-1; 10 bases fit TRBD1. J lost 2 bases, V lost 10 bases, and 5 bases had no gene match. CDR1 and CDR2 (germline): ENHRY, SYGVKD. This CDR3 is built from 14 residues.

CDR3 coding DNA: TGTGCCAGCAGAAGGGACAGGACCAGTGATGGCTACACCTTC. This codes for CASRRDRTSDGYTF. The rearrangement links TRBV2 to TRBJ1-2; 8 bases align to TRBD1. Losses at the gene ends were 6 bases for V and 6 bases for J; bases not matched to a gene: 9. CDR3 length: 14 amino acids. In germline, CDR1 is SNHLY, CDR2 FYNNEI.

The chain employs TRBV7-9 and TRBJ2-3; possibly TRBD2 for D (5 bases). The V end was cut by 6 bases, the J end by 1 base, with 14 bases between. Germline CDR1 is SEHNR and CDR2 is FQNEAQ (reference sequence). This CDR3 is built from 15 residues. For the CDR3, the DNA is TGTGCCAGCAGGCCCGCTAGCCTACGCACAGATACGCAGTATTTT. This codes for CASRPASLRTDTQYF.

This clonotype was counted between two and nine times. The gene calls are TRBV4-1 and TRBJ1-5, with D unclear. Germline CDR1 is MGHRA and CDR2 is YSYEKL. Trimming stripped 2 bases from V and 3 bases from J, with 8 bases between. The CDR3 length is 14 residues. The CDR3 here is CASSQPGTNQPQHF. The CDR3 DNA follows: TGCGCCAGCAGCCAACCAGGCACCAATCAGCCCCAGCATTTT.

The genes are TRBV3-1 and TRBJ2-5; D is perhaps TRBD2 (7 bases). Trimming shortened V by 2 bases and J by 5 bases, and 15 bases separated the two germline ends. Germline CDR1 is LGHDT and CDR2 is YNNKEL (reference sequence). This CDR3 spans 15 amino acids. The CDR3 nucleotides read TGTGCCAGCAGCCAAATCCGGGGGGCCGTTGAGACCCAGTACTTC. Its protein is CASSQIRGAVETQYF.

The sample holds a few counts of this clonotype. The rearrangement uses TRBV11-2 and TRBJ1-1; the D is unclear. Trimming took 1 base from V and 9 from J, leaving 9 bases between them. This CDR3 comprises 12 residues. CDR1 and CDR2 (germline): SGHAT, FQNNGV. The CDR3 DNA reads as TGTGCCAGCAGCTTAGGGACGGGGAAAGCTTTCTTT. Translated: CASSLGTGKAFF.

This chain uses TRBV19 with TRBJ2-4, with D tentatively TRBD1 (5 bases). CDR1 and CDR2 from the germline V gene are LNHDA and SQIVND (reference sequence). The CDR3 contains 14 residues. V gave up 9 bases and J gave up 2 bases, with 14 bases separating them. The CDR3 region is CARIQGVPKNIQYF. The CDR3 coding sequence is TGTGCCAGAATTCAAGGGGTACCCAAAAACATTCAGTACTTC.

With regard to this clonotype: This may stem from a read error, because a much larger clone lies one nucleotide away. The chain combines TRBV12-3 or TRBV12-4 with TRBJ2-4, with a possible D match to TRBD2 (6 bases). The CDR3 is 14 amino acids. The CDR3 nucleotides are TGTGCCAGCGGTTTAGGAGGGGCCAAAAACATTCAGTACTTC. It is translated as CASGLGGAKNIQYF.

About this clonotype itself: This clone may be a read error of a much larger clone one base away. The V call is TRBV24-1, the J call TRBJ2-1; unclear D gene. Trimming left V 9 bases short and J 7 bases short, with 12 bases between. The CDR3 is 12 amino acids. Looked up from germline, CDR1 is KGHDR and CDR2 is SFDVKD. The CDR3 coding sequence is TGTGCCACCGGCTCGACGTGGAATGAGCAGTTCTTC. Residues: CATGSTWNEQFF.

This chain links TRBV24-1 with TRBJ2-3; D gene unclear. The CDR3 is 14 residues long. CDR1 and CDR2 (germline): KGHDR, SFDVKD. Between the trimmed V and J ends, which lost 2 bases and 4 bases, there was a span of 9 bases. CDR3 DNA: TGTGCCACCAGTGATTCTCGAGAATCAGATACGCAGTATTTT. It specifies CATSDSRESDTQYF.

This clonotype has just a few counts. V gene TRBV12-3 or TRBV12-4 combines with J gene TRBJ2-2; 7 nucleotides agree with TRBD1. The V segment lost 4 bases and the J segment 7 bases; nucleotides outside the gene matches: 12. This CDR3 region has 16 residues. CDR3 region: CASSSGKGAIVGELFF. The CDR3, as DNA: TGTGCCAGCAGTTCTGGGAAGGGGGCTATCGTCGGGGAGCTGTTTTTT.

There are a few counts of this clonotype. The chain employs TRBV21-1 and TRBJ2-7; the D segment call TRBD1 is taken from the table without a DNA check. TRBV21-1 is a pseudogene locus. The CDR3 is 18 residues long. Here the CDR3 DNA reads TGTGCCAGCAGCAACCATCCGGGACAGGTAGGACCATCAGACGAGCAGTACTTC. This translates into CASSNHPGQVGPSDEQYF.

This clonotype was detected only a few times. The CDR3: CASSLGASGANTGELFF. The DNA for the CDR3 is TGTGCCAGCAGCTTAGGAGCTAGCGGAGCGAACACCGGGGAGCTGTTTTTT. V usage is TRBV11-2 and J usage is TRBJ2-2; TRBD2 aligns across 7 bases. V lost 1 base to trimming and J lost 0 bases; unmatched junction nucleotides: 5. CDR1 and CDR2 from the germline V gene are SGHAT and FQNNGV. This CDR3 contains 17 residues.

The chain couples TRBV28 to TRBJ1-1, with D maybe TRBD1 (5 bases). The germline CDR1 and CDR2 sequences are MDHEN and SYDVKM. V lost 6 bases, J lost 1 base, and 12 bases lay in between. The length of the CDR3 is 14 residues. The CDR3 sequence is CASRGQRGNTEAFF. In DNA, the CDR3 is TGTGCCAGCAGGGGCCAGAGGGGGAACACTGAAGCTTTCTTT.

This clonotype was seen a handful of times. The V gene is TRBV6-1, the J gene TRBJ2-3, with 9 bases matching TRBD2. CDR1 and CDR2 (germline): MNHNS, SASEGT. This CDR3 spans 15 amino acids. Unmatched junction bases numbered 4, after V lost 4 bases and J lost 2 bases. CDR3 in amino acids: CASSARLADTDTQYF. DNA of the CDR3: TGTGCCAGCAGTGCTAGACTAGCGGACACAGATACGCAGTATTTT.

The rearrangement uses TRBV20-1 and TRBJ1-3; TRBD1 is a possible D gene (6 bases). Trimming took off 0 bases at V and 0 bases at J, with 12 bases between the two ends. Per germline, CDR1 DFQATT and CDR2 SNEGSKA (reference sequence). The length of the CDR3 is 16 residues. The DNA for the CDR3 is TGCAGTGCTAGAGAGACAGGCAGATACTCTGGAAACACCATATATTTT. It translates to CSARETGRYSGNTIYF.

This clonotype was seen more than once but under ten times. CDR3 nucleotide sequence: TGTGCCAGCAGTTTATCTCAGGGGAACACTGAAGCTTTCTTT. This gives the protein CASSLSQGNTEAFF. The genes are TRBV28 and TRBJ1-1; the D gene is possibly TRBD1 (5 bases). V gave up 1 base and J gave up 1 base, with 7 bases separating them. Germline CDR1 and CDR2: MDHEN and SYDVKM. The CDR3 consists of 14 residues.

This clonotype was counted a few times. Written as DNA, the CDR3 is TGTGCCAGTCGGGACAGCTTACCTATCTATGGCTACACCTTC. Protein product: CASRDSLPIYGYTF. The rearrangement links TRBV19 to TRBJ1-2, with TRBD1 matching over 7 bases. Losses at the gene ends were 8 bases for V and 4 bases for J; bases not matched to a gene: 10. This CDR3 spans 14 amino acids. CDR1 and CDR2 (germline): LNHDA, SQIVND (reference sequence).

The table lists this clonotype with a few counts. The chain is built from TRBV6-1 and TRBJ1-2; a possible D gene is TRBD1 (5 bases). With 6 bases removed from V and 4 bases from J, the gap between germline ends came to 15 bases. The CDR3 extends over 14 amino acids. The germline CDR1 and CDR2 sequences are MNHNS and SASEGT. CDR3 coding DNA: TGTGCCAGCAGCCTCGGGGGAGGTTTCTATGGCTACACCTTC. Encoded protein: CASSLGGGFYGYTF.